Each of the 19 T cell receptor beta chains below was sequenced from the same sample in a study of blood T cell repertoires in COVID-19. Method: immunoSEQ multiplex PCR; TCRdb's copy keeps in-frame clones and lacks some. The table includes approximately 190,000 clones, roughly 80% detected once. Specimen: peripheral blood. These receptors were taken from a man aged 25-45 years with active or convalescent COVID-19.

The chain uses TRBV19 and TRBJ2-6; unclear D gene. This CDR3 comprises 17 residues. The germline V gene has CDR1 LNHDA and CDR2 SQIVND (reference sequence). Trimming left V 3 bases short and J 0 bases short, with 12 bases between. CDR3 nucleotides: TGTGCCAGTAGTATTCAGGATTACGACTCTGGGGCCAACGTCCTGACTTTC. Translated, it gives CASSIQDYDSGANVLTF.

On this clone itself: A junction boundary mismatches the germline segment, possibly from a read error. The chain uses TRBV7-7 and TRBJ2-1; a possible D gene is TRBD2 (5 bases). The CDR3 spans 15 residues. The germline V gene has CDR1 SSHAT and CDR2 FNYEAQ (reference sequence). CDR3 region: CASSPIERVYNEQFF. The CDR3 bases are TGTGCTAGCAGCCCCATAGAGAGGGTCTACAATGAGCAGTTCTTC. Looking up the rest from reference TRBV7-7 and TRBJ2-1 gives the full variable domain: GAGVSQSPRYKVTKRGQDVTLRCDPISSHATLYWYQQALGQGPEFLTYFNYEAQPDKSGLPSDRFSAERPEGSISTLTIQRTEQRDSAMYRCASSPIERVYNEQFFGPGTRLTVL.

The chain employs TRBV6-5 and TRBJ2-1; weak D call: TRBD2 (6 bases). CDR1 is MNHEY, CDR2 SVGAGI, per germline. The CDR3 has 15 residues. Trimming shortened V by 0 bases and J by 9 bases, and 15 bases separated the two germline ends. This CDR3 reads CASSYSEGPGGEQFF. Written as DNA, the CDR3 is TGTGCCAGCAGTTACTCGGAGGGGCCCGGAGGTGAGCAGTTCTTC.

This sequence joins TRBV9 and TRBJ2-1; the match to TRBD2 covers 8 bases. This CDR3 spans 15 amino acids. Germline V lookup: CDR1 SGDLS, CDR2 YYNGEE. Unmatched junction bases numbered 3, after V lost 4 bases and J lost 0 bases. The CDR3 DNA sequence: TGTGCCAGCAGCCCCGGGGGGGCCTCCTACAATGAGCAGTTCTTC. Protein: CASSPGGASYNEQFF.

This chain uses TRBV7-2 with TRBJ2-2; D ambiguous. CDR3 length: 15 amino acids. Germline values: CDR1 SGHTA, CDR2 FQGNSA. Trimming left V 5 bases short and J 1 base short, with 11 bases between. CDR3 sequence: CASSANHRNTGELFF. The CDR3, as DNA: TGTGCCAGCAGCGCCAATCACAGGAACACCGGGGAGCTGTTTTTT. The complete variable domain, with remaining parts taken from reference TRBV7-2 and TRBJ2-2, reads GAGVSQSPSNKVTEKGKDVELRCDPISGHTALYWYRQSLGQGLEFLIYFQGNSAPDKSGLPSDRFSAERTGGSVSTLTIQRTQQEDSAVYLCASSANHRNTGELFFGEGSRLTVL.

For the CDR3, the DNA is TGTGCCAGTTCCACGTCCGGGACAGGGATCTACGAGCAGTACTTC. It specifies CASSTSGTGIYEQYF. V usage is TRBV19 and J usage is TRBJ2-7, with 9 nucleotides matching TRBD1. V dropped 8 bases and J dropped 3; count of bases not matched to a gene: 11. This CDR3 contains 15 residues. In germline, CDR1 is LNHDA, CDR2 SQIVND (reference sequence).

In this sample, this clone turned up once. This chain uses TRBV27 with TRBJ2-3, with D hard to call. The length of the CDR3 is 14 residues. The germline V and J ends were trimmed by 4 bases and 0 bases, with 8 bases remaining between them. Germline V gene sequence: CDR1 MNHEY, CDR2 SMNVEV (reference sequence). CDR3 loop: CASSSYSSTDTQYF. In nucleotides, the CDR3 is TGTGCCAGCAGTTCCTACTCTAGCACAGATACGCAGTATTTT.

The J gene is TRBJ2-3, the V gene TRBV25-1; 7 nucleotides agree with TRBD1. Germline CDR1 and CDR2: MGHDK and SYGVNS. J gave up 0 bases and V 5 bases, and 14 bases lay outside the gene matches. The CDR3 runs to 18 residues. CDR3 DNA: TGTGCCAGCAGTAAAACCGGGACAGACCTTGATAGCACAGATACGCAGTATTTT. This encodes CASSKTGTDLDSTDTQYF. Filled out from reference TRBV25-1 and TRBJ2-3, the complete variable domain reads EADIYQTPRYLVIGTGKKITLECSQTMGHDKMYWYQQDPGMELHLIHYSYGVNSTEKGDLSSESTVSRIRTEHFPLTLESARPSHTSQYLCASSKTGTDLDSTDTQYFGPGTRLTVL.

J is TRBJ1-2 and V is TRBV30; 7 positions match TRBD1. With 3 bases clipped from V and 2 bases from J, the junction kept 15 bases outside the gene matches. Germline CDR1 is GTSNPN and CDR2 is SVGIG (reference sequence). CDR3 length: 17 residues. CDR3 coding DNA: TGTGCCTGGAGAACAGGGGTGTATCGACCTTCGAACTATGGCTACACCTTC. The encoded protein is CAWRTGVYRPSNYGYTF.

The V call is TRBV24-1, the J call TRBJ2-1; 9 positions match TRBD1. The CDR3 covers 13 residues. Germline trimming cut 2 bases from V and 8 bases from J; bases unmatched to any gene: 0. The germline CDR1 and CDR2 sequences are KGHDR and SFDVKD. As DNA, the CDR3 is TGTGCCACCAGTGATTGGACAGGGGATGAGCAGTTCTTC. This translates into CATSDWTGDEQFF.

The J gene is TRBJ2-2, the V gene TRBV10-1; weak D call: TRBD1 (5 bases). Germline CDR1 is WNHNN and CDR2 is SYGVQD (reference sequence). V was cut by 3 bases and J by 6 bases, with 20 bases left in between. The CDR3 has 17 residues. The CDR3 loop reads CASSDASSLRTPGELFF. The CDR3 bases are TGCGCCAGCAGTGATGCGTCGTCCCTACGGACACCCGGGGAGCTGTTTTTT.

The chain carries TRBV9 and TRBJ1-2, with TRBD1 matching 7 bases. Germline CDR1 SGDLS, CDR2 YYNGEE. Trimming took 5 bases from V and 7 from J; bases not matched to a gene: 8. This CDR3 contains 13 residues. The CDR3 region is CASSITGVGGYTF. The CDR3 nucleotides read TGTGCCAGCAGTATAACAGGGGTGGGTGGCTACACCTTC.

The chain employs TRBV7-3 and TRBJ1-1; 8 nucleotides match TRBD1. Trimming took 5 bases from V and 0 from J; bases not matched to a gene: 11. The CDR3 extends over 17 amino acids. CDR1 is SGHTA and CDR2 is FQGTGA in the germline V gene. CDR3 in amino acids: CASSDGGQGFMNTEAFF. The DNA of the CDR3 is TGTGCCAGCAGCGACGGCGGACAGGGTTTCATGAACACTGAAGCTTTCTTT.

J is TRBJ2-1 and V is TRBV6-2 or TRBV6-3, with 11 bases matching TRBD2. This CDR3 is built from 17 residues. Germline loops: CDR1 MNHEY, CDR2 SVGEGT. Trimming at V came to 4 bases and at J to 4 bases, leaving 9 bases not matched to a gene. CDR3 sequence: CASSSPGTSGSYNEQFF. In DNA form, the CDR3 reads TGTGCCAGCAGTTCTCCCGGGACTAGCGGATCTTACAATGAGCAGTTCTTC.

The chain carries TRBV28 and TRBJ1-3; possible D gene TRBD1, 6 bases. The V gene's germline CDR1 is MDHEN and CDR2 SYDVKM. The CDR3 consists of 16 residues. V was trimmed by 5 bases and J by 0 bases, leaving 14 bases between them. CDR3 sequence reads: CASSTHDRPSGNTIYF. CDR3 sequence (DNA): TGTGCCAGCAGTACGCACGACAGGCCCTCTGGAAACACCATATATTTT.

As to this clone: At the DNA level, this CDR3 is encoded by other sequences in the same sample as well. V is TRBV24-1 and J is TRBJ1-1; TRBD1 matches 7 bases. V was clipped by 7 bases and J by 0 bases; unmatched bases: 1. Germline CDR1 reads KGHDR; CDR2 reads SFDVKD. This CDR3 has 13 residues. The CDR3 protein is CATRGQMNTEAFF. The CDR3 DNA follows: TGTGCCACCAGGGGACAGATGAACACTGAAGCTTTCTTT.

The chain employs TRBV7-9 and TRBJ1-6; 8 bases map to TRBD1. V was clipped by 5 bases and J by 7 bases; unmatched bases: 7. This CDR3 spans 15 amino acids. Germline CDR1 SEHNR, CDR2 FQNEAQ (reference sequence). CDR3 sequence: CASSPTQGENSPLHF. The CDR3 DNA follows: TGTGCCAGCAGCCCAACACAGGGGGAGAATTCACCCCTCCACTTT.

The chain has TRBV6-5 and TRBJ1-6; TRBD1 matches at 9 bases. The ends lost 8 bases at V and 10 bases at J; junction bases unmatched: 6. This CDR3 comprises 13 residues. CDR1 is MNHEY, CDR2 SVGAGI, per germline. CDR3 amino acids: CASLYRGQSPLHF. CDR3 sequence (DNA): TGTGCCAGCCTGTACAGGGGGCAATCACCCCTCCACTTT.

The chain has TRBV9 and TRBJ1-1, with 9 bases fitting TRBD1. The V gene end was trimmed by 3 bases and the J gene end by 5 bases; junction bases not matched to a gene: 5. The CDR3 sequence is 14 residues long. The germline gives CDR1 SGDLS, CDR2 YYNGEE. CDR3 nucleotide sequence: TGTGCCAGCAGCGGTTACAGGGGGCGAACTGAAGCTTTCTTT. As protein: CASSGYRGRTEAFF.